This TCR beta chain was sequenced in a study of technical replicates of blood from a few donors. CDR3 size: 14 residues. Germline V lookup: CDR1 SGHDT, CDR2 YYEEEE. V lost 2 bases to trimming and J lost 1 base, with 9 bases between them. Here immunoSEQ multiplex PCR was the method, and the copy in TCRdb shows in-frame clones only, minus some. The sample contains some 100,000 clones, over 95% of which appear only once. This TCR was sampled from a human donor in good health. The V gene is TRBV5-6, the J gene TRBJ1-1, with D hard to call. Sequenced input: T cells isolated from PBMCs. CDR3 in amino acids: CASSFLTGNTEAFF. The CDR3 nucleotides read TGTGCCAGCAGCTTTTTAACGGGGAACACTGAAGCTTTCTTT.